What follows are 6 T cell receptor beta chains derived from one specimen sequenced in a study of regulatory T cells in long-lasting Graves disease (dated by TCRdb to the early 2020s). Library generation was performed with multiplex PCR. Sequencing was carried out with an Illumina HiSeq 4000. CDR3 regions were amplified by Arm-PCR with iRepertoire HTBI primers to construct TCR beta libraries. TCRdb reprocessing: public reads trimmed at Q25 with fastp, clones called with MiXCR, in-frame beta chains kept. Each CDR3 protein gets just one entry, which takes the most common genes and DNA from the rows behind it. The sample table shows over 250,000 distinct CDR3 sequences, and roughly 21% are seen once. More than 55% of the sample is taken by the ten largest. The time point label for this specimen denotes: persistent/refractory GD, antithyroid drugs over 5 years with positive TRAb. For both TCR sequencing and RNA sequencing, RNA was extracted from PBMCs in TRIzol.

The sequenced sample was peripheral blood mononuclear cells (PBMCs), obtained when the disease was refractory, from a patient treated with antithyroid drugs. Receptors were obtained from a female donor with Graves disease.

This clonotype was seen more than once but under ten times. The chain links TRBV9 to TRBJ2-5; 10 nucleotides line up with TRBD2. The CDR3 covers 16 residues. CDR1 and CDR2 from the germline V gene are SGDLS and YYNGEE. Trimming cost V 3 bases and J 1 base; bases outside gene matches: 6. DNA of the CDR3: TGTGCCAGCAGCGCCGCTAGCGGGGGCTCCCAAGAGACCCAGTACTTC. This gives the protein CASSAASGGSQETQYF.

This clonotype was observed at least ten times. The chain joins TRBV28 to TRBJ2-7; possibly TRBD2 for D (6 bases). Trimming removed 5 bases at V and 2 bases at J, with 10 bases between. CDR1 and CDR2 (germline): MDHEN, SYDVKM. CDR3 length equals 13 residues. Here the CDR3 reads CASSGTGPYEQYF. The CDR3 DNA follows: TGTGCCAGCAGTGGGACTGGGCCCTACGAGCAGTACTTC.

This clonotype was counted only a few times. V gene TRBV15 combines with J gene TRBJ1-3; 8 nucleotides line up with TRBD1. Germline CDR1 is LNHNV and CDR2 is YYDKDF (reference sequence). The CDR3 totals 14 residues. The J segment lost 0 bases and the V segment lost 8 bases, leaving 3 bases of the junction unmatched. The CDR3 loop reads CATSQGASGNTIYF. CDR3 in DNA: TGTGCCACCTCCCAGGGGGCCTCTGGAAACACCATATATTTT.

The V gene is TRBV7-9, the J gene TRBJ2-7; 7 positions match TRBD2. The CDR3 loop spans 17 amino acids. Germline CDR1 and CDR2: SEHNR and FQNEAQ (reference sequence). V shed 4 bases and J 2 bases; nucleotides not matched to a gene: 14. CDR3 nucleotides: TGTGCCAGCAGCTCCCCCGCCCGGGGGGAGGGAGCCTACGAGCAGTACTTC. It yields the protein CASSSPARGEGAYEQYF.

The V and J genes are TRBV19 and TRBJ1-1; D is undetermined. V lost 3 bases and J 11 bases, leaving 16 bases between the germline ends. The CDR3 is made up of 13 amino acids. The germline V gene encodes CDR1 LNHDA and CDR2 SQIVND (reference sequence). For the CDR3, the DNA is TGTGCCAGTAGTATGACTCTAGAAGAGGCTGCTTTCTTT. Protein product: CASSMTLEEAAFF.

V is TRBV7-6 and J is TRBJ2-7; unclear D gene. V was pared by 5 bases and J by 3 bases, with 11 bases between. CDR1 and CDR2 from the germline V gene are SGHVS and FNYEAQ. The CDR3 length is 13 residues. The CDR3 region is CASSESPDYEQYF. The CDR3 bases are TGTGCCAGCAGCGAAAGCCCAGACTACGAGCAGTACTTC.